These T cell receptor beta chains were read from a single sample in a study of blood T cell repertoires in COVID-19. The assay was immunoSEQ multiplex PCR, and TCRdb's table has in-frame clones only and misses some. The sample has about 83,000 clones, 87% seen once; the top ten hold under 3%. Sequencing was done on a sample of peripheral blood. These receptor sequences come from a woman between 50 and 59 years old with active or convalescent COVID-19. CDR3s include the opening cysteine and the closing phenylalanine or tryptophan. Each record gives: D gene, V gene, clone size, J gene, CDR3 protein, CDR3 DNA. D genes are given only for firm matches. Not every row has a clone size; where given, it reads once, few, many or a size class.

NA,TRBV3-1/TRBV3-2,once,TRBJ1-1,CASSQDLPGMNTEAFF,TGTGCCAGCAGCCAAGATCTTCCAGGGATGAACACTGAAGCTTTCTTT
NA,TRBV9,few,TRBJ1-5,CASSAGILSNQPQHF,TGTGCCAGCAGCGCAGGGATTTTGAGCAATCAGCCCCAGCATTTT
TRBD1,TRBV6-5,NA,TRBJ1-1,CASSYSTGGTEAFF,TGTGCCAGCAGTTACTCGACAGGGGGCACTGAAGCTTTCTTT
TRBD1,TRBV7-7,NA,TRBJ2-7,CASSSRTGDSYEQYF,TGTGCTAGCAGCTCCAGGACAGGGGACTCCTACGAGCAGTACTTC
NA,TRBV19,NA,TRBJ1-2,CASEGVGPNYGYTF,TGTGCCAGTGAGGGGGTTGGGCCTAACTATGGCTACACCTTC
TRBD2,TRBV29-1,NA,TRBJ2-7,CSVFPGGTYEQYF,TGCAGCGTTTTCCCGGGGGGGACCTACGAGCAGTACTTC
TRBD2,TRBV6-4,NA,TRBJ2-3,CASSDGTSGGGRDTQYF,TGTGCCAGCAGTGACGGGACTAGCGGGGGGGGCCGGGATACGCAGTATTTT
NA,TRBV29-1,NA,TRBJ2-5,CSVDSSRGGAEETQYF,TGCAGCGTTGACTCGTCCCGAGGGGGGGCCGAAGAGACCCAGTACTTC
TRBD2,TRBV29-1,NA,TRBJ2-1,CSSRTSGLEQFF,TGCAGCTCCCGGACTAGCGGGCTTGAGCAGTTCTTC
NA,TRBV4-1,NA,TRBJ2-3,CASSLDPEADTQYF,TGCGCCAGCAGCCTTGACCCGGAAGCGGATACGCAGTATTTT
NA,TRBV10-3,once,TRBJ1-4,CAISESGFEKLFF,TGTGCCATCAGTGAATCAGGGTTTGAAAAACTGTTTTTT
NA,TRBV4-2,NA,TRBJ2-2,CASSPEGRPVPSGELFF,TGTGCCAGCAGCCCTGAGGGTCGACCGGTACCCTCCGGGGAGCTGTTTTTT
TRBD2,TRBV7-2,NA,TRBJ2-3,CASSQEVLAGERDTQYF,TGTGCCAGCTCACAAGAGGTCCTAGCGGGGGAAAGGGATACGCAGTATTTT
NA,TRBV7-2,few,TRBJ1-5,CASSPQSRSNQPQHF,TGTGCCAGCAGTCCCCAAAGCCGTTCCAATCAGCCCCAGCATTTT
TRBD1,TRBV25-1,NA,TRBJ2-3,CASSPWGQLSTDTQYF,TGTGCCAGCAGCCCTTGGGGACAGTTAAGCACAGATACGCAGTATTTT
TRBD1,TRBV5-4,NA,TRBJ1-2,CASSTDRDYGYTF,TGTGCCAGCAGTACCGACAGGGATTATGGCTACACCTTC
TRBD1,TRBV9,NA,TRBJ2-1,CASSFRQGSYNEQFF,TGTGCCAGCAGCTTCAGACAGGGGTCCTACAATGAGCAGTTCTTC
TRBD1,TRBV30,NA,TRBJ1-2,CAWRTGGNYGYTF,TGTGCCTGGAGAACAGGGGGAAACTATGGCTACACCTTC
NA,TRBV5-1,NA,TRBJ2-4,CASSAAPGENIQYF,TGCGCCAGCAGCGCGGCTCCAGGGGAGAACATTCAGTACTTC
NA,TRBV6-5,NA,TRBJ1-3,CASSYSRDTQNTIYF,TGTGCCAGCAGTTACTCGAGGGACACCCAAAACACCATATATTTT
TRBD1,TRBV5-6,NA,TRBJ1-5,CASSLGTGRQPQHF,TGTGCCAGCAGCTTGGGGACAGGGCGTCAGCCCCAGCATTTT
NA,TRBV4-2,few,TRBJ1-2,CASSQARGGNYGYTF,TGTGCCAGCAGCCAAGCTCGCGGCGGTAACTATGGCTACACCTTC
NA,TRBV5-1,NA,TRBJ1-4,CASSYSLQAPNEKLFF,TGCGCCAGCAGCTACTCATTGCAAGCCCCTAATGAAAAACTGTTTTTT
NA,TRBV5-1,NA,TRBJ1-4,CASSLKGATNEKLFF,TGCGCCAGCAGCTTGAAGGGGGCAACTAATGAAAAACTGTTTTTT
NA,TRBV14,NA,TRBJ1-2,CASSQDVRDYGYTF,TGTGCCAGCAGCCAAGATGTGAGAGACTATGGCTACACCTTC
TRBD1,TRBV7-2,NA,TRBJ2-5,CASSLGTGKETQYF,TGTGCCAGCAGCTTGGGGACAGGGAAAGAGACCCAGTACTTC
NA,TRBV7-9,NA,TRBJ2-6,CASREGARAGANVLTF,TGTGCCAGCCGGGAGGGGGCTCGGGCTGGGGCCAACGTCCTGACTTTC
NA,TRBV7-3,NA,TRBJ1-2,CASSLKENYGYTF,TGTGCCAGCAGCTTAAAGGAGAACTATGGCTACACCTTC
TRBD1,TRBV9,NA,TRBJ2-2,CASSPEGAGTGELFF,TGTGCCAGCAGCCCCGAGGGGGCCGGCACCGGGGAGCTGTTTTTT
NA,TRBV12-3/TRBV12-4,few,TRBJ2-1,CASSLRSEQFF,TGTGCCAGCAGTTTACGGTCTGAGCAGTTCTTC
NA,TRBV9,NA,TRBJ1-1,CASSVLPGGGTEAFF,TGTGCCAGCAGCGTCCTCCCGGGGGGAGGCACTGAAGCTTTCTTT
NA,TRBV2,NA,TRBJ2-2,CAIDPGVLAGISSGELFF,TGTGCGATAGACCCAGGGGTGCTCGCTGGGATAAGTTCCGGGGAGCTGTTTTTT
TRBD1,TRBV7-2,NA,TRBJ1-2,CASISKGQGSGGYTF,TGTGCCAGCATCTCCAAGGGACAGGGGTCCGGCGGCTACACCTTC